This T cell receptor beta chain was sequenced in a study of cytomegalovirus exposure and HLA in healthy donors. PCR amplification relied on 60 Vbeta primers (plus 13 Jbeta primers). Measured with immunoSEQ multiplex PCR; TCRdb has only the in-frame clones, and not every one. Among roughly 100,000 clones listed, roughly 70% were seen once. There are 17 residues in the CDR3. Trimming left V 1 base short and J 0 bases short, with 13 bases between. Per germline, CDR1 LNHNV and CDR2 YYDKDF (reference sequence). This receptor was taken from a woman aged 45 to 65 in good health and CMV-seronegative. The specimen was PBMCs. This chain joins TRBV15 and TRBJ2-1; possible D gene TRBD2, 6 bases. The CDR3 sequence is CATSRVLASSSYNEQFF. As DNA, the CDR3 is TGTGCCACCAGCAGAGTCCTAGCGTCGAGCTCCTACAATGAGCAGTTCTTC. Supplemented by reference TRBV15 and TRBJ2-1, the full variable domain reads DAMVIQNPRYQVTQFGKPVTLSCSQTLNHNVMYWYQQKSSQAPKLLFHYYDKDFNNEADTPDNFQSRRPNTSFCFLDIRSPGLGDTAMYLCATSRVLASSSYNEQFFGPGTRLTVL.